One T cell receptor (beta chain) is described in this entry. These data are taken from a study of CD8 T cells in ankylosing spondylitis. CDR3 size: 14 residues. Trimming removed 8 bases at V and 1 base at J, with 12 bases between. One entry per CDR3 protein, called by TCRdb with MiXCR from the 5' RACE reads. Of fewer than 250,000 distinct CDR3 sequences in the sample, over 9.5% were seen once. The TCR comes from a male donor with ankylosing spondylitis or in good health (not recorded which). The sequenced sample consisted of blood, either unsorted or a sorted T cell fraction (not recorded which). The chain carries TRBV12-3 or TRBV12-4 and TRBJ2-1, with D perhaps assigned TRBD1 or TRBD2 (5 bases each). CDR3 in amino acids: CASCPGSSYNEQFF. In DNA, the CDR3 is TGTGCCAGCTGTCCAGGGAGTTCCTACAATGAGCAGTTCTTC.